The clone carrying this TCR beta chain was seen a single time. Its antigen is currently unknown. Donors showed nominal health when sampled, although they likely had unrecorded immune exposures. CDR1 is MNHEY, CDR2 SVGAGI, per germline. The trim removed 5 bases at V and 8 bases at J, leaving 8 bases unmatched. The CDR3 contains 15 residues. The sample comes from a study of cytomegalovirus exposure and HLA in healthy donors. Study overall: Out of around 360 genotyped donors, 81% belonged to the Caucasian-associated ancestry cluster.

The PCR was carried out with 60 Vbeta primers and 13 Jbeta primers. Sequencing was performed with immunoSEQ multiplex PCR; in TCRdb, only in-frame clones are kept and a portion is missing. The sample records 200,000 or so clones, roughly 80% being singletons. Study-level results: Three CMV-associated chains were confirmed in vitro to be specific for CMV antigens. In an earlier analysis, productive rearrangement rates for most beta V segments clustered near 87% or 30%.

The sample comprised PBMCs. The sequence was collected from a man aged 45-60 years in good health and CMV-seronegative. The chain employs TRBV6-5 and TRBJ1-4; 10 bases match TRBD1. CDR3 loop: CASSITWTGGEKLFF. In DNA form, the CDR3 reads TGTGCCAGCAGTATCACCTGGACAGGGGGGGAAAAACTGTTTTTT.